This record covers a single T cell receptor (beta chain). The antigen remains undetermined. Primed by a sample-barcoded 5' primer and a J-beta primer mix, a second PCR proceeded for 7 to 11 cycles. TCRdb re-called the 5' RACE reads through MiXCR, storing one row per CDR3 protein. The sample includes 1.6 million or so distinct CDR3 sequences, around 35% of them seen just once. This CDR3 contains 17 residues. These data belong to a study of blood T cells in healthy people across ages. Broader study findings: Diversity figures derived from one million T cells were judged to underestimate the true value.

The chain has TRBV21-1 and TRBJ2-3; the table calls TRBD2, which could not be checked here. TRBV21-1 is termed a pseudogene. The sequencing input was blood. The source of this sequence is a woman younger than 45 in good health. CDR3 in amino acids: CASSKVGLAGSTDTQYF. CDR3 nucleotide sequence: TGTGCCAGCAGCAAAGTTGGGCTAGCGGGCAGCACAGATACGCAGTATTTT.